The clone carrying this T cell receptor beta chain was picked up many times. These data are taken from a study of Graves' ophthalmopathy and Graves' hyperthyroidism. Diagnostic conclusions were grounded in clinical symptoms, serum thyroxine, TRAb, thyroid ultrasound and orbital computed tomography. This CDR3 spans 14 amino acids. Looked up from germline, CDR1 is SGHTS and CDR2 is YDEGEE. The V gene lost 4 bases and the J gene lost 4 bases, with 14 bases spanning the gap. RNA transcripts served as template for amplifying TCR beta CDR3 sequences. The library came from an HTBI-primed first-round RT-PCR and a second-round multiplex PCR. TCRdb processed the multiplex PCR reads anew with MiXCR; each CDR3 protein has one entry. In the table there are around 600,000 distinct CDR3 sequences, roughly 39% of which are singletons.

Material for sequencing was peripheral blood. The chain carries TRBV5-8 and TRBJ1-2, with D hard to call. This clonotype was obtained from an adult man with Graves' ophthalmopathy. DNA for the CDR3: TGTGCCAGCAGCATCAGGTGGACCCTCTATGGCTACACCTTC. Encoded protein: CASSIRWTLYGYTF.